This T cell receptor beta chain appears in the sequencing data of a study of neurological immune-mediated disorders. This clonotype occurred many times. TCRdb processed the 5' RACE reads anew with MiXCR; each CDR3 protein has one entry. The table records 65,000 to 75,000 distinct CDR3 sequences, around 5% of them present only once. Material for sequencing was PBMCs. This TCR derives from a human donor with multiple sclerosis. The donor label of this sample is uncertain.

The CDR3 spells CASSKTPPGQNNYEQYF. The CDR3 nucleotides are TGCGCCAGCAGCAAGACTCCCCCGGGACAGAATAACTACGAGCAGTACTTC. The rearrangement links TRBV5-1 to TRBJ2-7, with TRBD1 matching 7 bases. This CDR3 comprises 17 residues. The trim removed 4 bases at V and 3 bases at J, leaving 16 bases unmatched. Germline V gene lookup returns CDR1 SGHRS and CDR2 YFSETQ.